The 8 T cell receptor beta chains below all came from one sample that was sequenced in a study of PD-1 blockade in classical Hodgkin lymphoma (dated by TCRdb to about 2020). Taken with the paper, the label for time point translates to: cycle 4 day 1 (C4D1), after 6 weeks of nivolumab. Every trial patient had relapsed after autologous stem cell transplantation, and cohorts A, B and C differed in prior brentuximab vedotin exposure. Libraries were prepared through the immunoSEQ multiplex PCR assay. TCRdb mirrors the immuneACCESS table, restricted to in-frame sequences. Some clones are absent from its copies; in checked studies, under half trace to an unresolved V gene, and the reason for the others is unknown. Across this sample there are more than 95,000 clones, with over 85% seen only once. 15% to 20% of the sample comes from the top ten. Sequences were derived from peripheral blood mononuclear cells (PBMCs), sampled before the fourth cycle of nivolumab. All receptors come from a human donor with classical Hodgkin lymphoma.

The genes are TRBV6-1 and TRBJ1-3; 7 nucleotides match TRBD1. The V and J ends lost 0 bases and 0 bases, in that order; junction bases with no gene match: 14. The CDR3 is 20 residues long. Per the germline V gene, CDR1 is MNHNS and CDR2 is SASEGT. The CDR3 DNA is TGTGCCAGCAGTGAAGCGATAATGACAGGGCGTGGGGTCTCTGGAAACACCATATATTTT. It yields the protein CASSEAIMTGRGVSGNTIYF.

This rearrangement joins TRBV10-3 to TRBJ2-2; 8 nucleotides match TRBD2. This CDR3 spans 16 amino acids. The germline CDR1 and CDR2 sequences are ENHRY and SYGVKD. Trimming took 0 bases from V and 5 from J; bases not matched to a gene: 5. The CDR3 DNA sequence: TGTGCCATCAGTGAGTCTGGGGCTAGCGGGACCGGGGAGCTGTTTTTT. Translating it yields CAISESGASGTGELFF.

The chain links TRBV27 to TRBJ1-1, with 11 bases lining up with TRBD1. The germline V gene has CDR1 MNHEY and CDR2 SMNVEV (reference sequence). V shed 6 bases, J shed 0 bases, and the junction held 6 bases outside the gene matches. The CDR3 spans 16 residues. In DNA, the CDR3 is TGTGCCAGCAGAAGGACAGGGGGCTCTCTGAACACTGAAGCTTTCTTT. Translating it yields CASRRTGGSLNTEAFF.

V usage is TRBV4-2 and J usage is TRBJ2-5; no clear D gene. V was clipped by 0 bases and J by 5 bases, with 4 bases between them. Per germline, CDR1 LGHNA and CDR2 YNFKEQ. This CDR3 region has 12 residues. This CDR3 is CASSQEGETQYF. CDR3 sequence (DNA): TGTGCCAGCAGCCAAGAGGGTGAGACCCAGTACTTC.

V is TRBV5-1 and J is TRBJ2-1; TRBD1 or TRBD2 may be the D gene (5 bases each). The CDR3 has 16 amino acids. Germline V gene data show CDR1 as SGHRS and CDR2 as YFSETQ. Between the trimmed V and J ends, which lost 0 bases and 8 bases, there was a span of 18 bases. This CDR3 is CASSLDGTRTSYEQFF. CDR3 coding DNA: TGCGCCAGCAGCTTGGACGGGACCCGCACCTCATATGAGCAGTTCTTC.

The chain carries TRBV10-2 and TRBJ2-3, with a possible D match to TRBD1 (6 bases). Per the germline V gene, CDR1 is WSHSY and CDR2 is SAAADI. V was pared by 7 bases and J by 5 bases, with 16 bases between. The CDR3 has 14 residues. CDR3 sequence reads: CASIRSGGEDTQYF. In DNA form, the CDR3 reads TGCGCCAGCATTAGGTCTGGGGGCGAAGATACGCAGTATTTT.

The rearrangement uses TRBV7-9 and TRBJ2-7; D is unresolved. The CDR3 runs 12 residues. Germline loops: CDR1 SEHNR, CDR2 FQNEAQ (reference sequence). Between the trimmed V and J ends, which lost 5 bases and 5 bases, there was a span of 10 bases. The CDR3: CASSRGINEQYF. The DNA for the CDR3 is TGTGCCAGCAGCCGCGGCATTAACGAGCAGTACTTC.

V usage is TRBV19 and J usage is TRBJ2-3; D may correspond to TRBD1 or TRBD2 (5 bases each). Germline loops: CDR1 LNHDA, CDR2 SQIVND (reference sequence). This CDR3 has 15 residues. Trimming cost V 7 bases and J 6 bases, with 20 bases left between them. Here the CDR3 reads CASTRDHLAGDTQYF. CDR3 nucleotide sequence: TGTGCCAGTACCCGGGACCATCTAGCCGGGGATACGCAGTATTTT.